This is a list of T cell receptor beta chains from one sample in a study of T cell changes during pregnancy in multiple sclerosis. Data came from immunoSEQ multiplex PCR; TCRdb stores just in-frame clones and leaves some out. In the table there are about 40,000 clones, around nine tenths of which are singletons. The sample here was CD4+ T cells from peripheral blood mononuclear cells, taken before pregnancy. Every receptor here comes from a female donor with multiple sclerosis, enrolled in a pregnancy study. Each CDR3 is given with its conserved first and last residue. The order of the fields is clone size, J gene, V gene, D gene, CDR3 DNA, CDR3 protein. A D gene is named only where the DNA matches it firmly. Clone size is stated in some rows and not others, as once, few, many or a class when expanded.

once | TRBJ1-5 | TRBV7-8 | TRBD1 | TGTGCCAGCAGCTTAGGCACAGGGGTAGGGGGTCAGCCCCAGCATTTT | CASSLGTGVGGQPQHF
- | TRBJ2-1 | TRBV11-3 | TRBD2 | TGTGCCAGCAGCTTTAAAGTCGGGGGGACTGAGCAGTTCTTC | CASSFKVGGTEQFF
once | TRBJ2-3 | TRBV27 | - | TGTGCCAGCAGTTTCGACATCCAACGGCCCAATACGCAGTATTTT | CASSFDIQRPNTQYF
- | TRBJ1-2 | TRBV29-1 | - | TGCAGCGTTGAATACACCCTCTATGGCTACACCTTC | CSVEYTLYGYTF
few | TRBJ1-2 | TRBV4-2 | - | TGTGCCAGCAGCCAGCTCGGACAGCCGGGAGGCTACACCTTC | CASSQLGQPGGYTF
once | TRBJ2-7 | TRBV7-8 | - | TGTGCCAGCAGCTTAGCTGTGGCAGGGGCCAGTTACGAGCAGTACTTC | CASSLAVAGASYEQYF
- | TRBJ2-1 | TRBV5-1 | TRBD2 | TGCGCCAGCAGCTTGCCCCTGGCGCTAGCGGGAGTCTACAATGAGCAGTTCTTC | CASSLPLALAGVYNEQFF
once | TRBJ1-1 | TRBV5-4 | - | TGTGCCAGCAGGGTTGGAGGTGTCGGGGGGCGGACTGAAGCTTTCTTT | CASRVGGVGGRTEAFF
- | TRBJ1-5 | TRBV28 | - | TGTGCCAGCAGTTCCGCGACAGGTTTGCAGCCCCAGCATTTT | CASSSATGLQPQHF
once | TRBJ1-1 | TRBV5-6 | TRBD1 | TGTGCCAGCATCGATACCCGGAGGGACAGGGGCACTGAAGCTTTCTTT | CASIDTRRDRGTEAFF